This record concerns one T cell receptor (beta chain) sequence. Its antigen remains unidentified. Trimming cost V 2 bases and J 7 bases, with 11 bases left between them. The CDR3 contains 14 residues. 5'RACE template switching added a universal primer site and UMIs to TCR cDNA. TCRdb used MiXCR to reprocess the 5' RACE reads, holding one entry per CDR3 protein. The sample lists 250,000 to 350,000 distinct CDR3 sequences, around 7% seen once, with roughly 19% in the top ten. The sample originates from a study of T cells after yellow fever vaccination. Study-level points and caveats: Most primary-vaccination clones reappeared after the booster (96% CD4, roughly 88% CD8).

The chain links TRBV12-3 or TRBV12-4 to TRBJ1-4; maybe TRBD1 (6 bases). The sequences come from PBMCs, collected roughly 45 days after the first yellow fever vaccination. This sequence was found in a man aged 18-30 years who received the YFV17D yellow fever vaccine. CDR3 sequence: CASSLQGKVEKLFF. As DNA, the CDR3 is TGTGCCAGCAGTTTACAGGGGAAGGTTGAAAAACTGTTTTTT.